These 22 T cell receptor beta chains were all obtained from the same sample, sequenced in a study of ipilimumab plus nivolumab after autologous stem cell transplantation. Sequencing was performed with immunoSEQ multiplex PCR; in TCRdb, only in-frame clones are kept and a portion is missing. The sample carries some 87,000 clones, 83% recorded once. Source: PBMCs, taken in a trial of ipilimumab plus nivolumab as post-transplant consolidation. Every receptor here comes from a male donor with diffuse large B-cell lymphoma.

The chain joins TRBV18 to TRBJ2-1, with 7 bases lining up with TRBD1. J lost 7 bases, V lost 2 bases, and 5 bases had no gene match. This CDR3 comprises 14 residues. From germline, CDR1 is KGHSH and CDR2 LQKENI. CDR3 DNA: TGTGCCAGCTCACCAGAGACAGGGAAGAATGAGCAGTTCTTC. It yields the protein CASSPETGKNEQFF.

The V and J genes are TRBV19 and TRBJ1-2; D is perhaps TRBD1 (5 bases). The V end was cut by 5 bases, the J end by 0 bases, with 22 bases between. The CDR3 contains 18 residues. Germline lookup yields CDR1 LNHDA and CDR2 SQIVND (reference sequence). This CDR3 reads CASSGLRGRSPTNYGYTF. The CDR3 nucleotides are TGTGCCAGTAGTGGGTTGAGGGGCCGAAGCCCCACTAACTATGGCTACACCTTC.

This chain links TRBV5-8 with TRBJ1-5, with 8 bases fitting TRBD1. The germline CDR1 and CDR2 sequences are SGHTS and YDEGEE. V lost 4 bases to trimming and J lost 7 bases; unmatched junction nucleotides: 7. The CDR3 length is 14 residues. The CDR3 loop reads CASSAQGAGQPQHF. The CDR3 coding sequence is TGTGCCAGCAGCGCCCAGGGGGCTGGACAGCCCCAGCATTTT.

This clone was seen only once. The CDR3 DNA is TGCGCCAGCAGCCAAGAACAGGAAGAAATCTATGGCTACACCTTC. It translates to CASSQEQEEIYGYTF. This chain uses TRBV4-1 with TRBJ1-2; possibly TRBD1 for D (5 bases). The CDR3 runs 15 residues. V was trimmed by 0 bases and J by 4 bases, leaving 12 bases between them. CDR1 MGHRA and CDR2 YSYEKL come from the germline V gene.

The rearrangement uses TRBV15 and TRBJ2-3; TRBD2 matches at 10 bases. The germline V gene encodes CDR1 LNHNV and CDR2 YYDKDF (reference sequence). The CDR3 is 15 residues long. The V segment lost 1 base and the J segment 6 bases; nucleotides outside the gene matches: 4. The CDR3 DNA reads TGTGCCACCAGCAGAGCCCTAGCGGGGGCGGATACGCAGTATTTT. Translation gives CATSRALAGADTQYF.

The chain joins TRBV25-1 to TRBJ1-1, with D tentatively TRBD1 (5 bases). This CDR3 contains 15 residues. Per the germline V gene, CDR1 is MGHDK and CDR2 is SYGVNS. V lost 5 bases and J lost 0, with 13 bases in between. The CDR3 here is CASSSTSGLNTEAFF. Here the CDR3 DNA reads TGTGCCAGCAGTTCAACTTCAGGGTTGAACACTGAAGCTTTCTTT.

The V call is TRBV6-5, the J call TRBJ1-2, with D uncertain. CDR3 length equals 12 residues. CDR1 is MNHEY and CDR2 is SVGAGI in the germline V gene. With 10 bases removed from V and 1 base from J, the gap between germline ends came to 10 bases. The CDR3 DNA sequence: TGTGCCACCTCGACGGGTAACTATGGCTACACCTTC. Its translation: CATSTGNYGYTF.

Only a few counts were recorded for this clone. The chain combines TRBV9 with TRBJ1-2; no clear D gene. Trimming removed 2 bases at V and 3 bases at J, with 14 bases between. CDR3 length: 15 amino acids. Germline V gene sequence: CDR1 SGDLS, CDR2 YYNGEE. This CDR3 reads CASSVGGNSHYGYTF. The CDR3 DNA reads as TGTGCCAGCAGCGTGGGTGGGAACAGCCACTATGGCTACACCTTC.

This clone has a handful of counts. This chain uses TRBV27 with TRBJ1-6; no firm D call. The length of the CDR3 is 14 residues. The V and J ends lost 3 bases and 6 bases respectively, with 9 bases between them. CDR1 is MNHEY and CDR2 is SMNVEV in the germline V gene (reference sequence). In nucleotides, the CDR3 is TGTGCCAGCAGTTTCCAGGATGGTAATTCACCCCTCCACTTT. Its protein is CASSFQDGNSPLHF.

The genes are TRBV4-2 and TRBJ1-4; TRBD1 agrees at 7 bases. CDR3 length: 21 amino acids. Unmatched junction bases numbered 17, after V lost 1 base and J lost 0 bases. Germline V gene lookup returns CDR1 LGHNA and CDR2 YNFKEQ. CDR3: CASSQGNSRQGTYATNEKLFF. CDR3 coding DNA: TGTGCCAGCAGCCAAGGGAATTCGAGACAGGGTACTTATGCAACTAATGAAAAACTGTTTTTT.

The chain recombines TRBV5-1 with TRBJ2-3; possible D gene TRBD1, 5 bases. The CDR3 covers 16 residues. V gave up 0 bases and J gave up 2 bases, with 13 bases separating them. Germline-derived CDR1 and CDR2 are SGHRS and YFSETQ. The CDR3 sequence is CASSLGATAITDTQYF. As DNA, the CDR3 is TGCGCCAGCAGCTTGGGAGCGACAGCTATCACAGATACGCAGTATTTT. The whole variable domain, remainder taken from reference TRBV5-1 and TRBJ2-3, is KAGVTQTPRYLIKTRGQQVTLSCSPISGHRSVSWYQQTPGQGLQFLFEYFSETQRNKGNFPGRFSGRQFSNSRSEMNVSTLELGDSALYLCASSLGATAITDTQYFGPGTRLTVL.

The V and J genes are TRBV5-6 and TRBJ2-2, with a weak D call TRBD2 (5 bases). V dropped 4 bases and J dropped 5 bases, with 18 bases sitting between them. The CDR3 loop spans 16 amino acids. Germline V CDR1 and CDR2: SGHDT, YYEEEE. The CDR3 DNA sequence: TGTGCCAGCAGCCAAAGAGGACTGTTGGGAACCGGGGAGCTGTTTTTT. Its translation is CASSQRGLLGTGELFF.

The DNA of the CDR3 is TGCACCAGCAGCCAGGATGGACAGTTCTATGGCTACACCTTC. This codes for CTSSQDGQFYGYTF. This chain uses TRBV1 with TRBJ1-2; the table calls TRBD1, which could not be checked here. TRBV1 is a listed pseudogene. This CDR3 contains 14 residues.

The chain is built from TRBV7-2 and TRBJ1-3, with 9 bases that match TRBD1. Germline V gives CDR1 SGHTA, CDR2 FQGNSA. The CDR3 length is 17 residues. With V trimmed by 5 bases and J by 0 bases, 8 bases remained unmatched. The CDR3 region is CASSTDRGQSSGNTIYF. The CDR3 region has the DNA TGTGCCAGCAGCACGGACAGGGGACAGAGCTCTGGAAACACCATATATTTT.

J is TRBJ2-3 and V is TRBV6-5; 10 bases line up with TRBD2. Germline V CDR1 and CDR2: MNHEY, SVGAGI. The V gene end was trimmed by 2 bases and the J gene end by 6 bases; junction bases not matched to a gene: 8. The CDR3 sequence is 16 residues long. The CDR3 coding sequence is TGTGCCAGCAGTTACCTGGGAGCGGGGGGGGTTGATACGCAGTATTTT. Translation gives CASSYLGAGGVDTQYF.

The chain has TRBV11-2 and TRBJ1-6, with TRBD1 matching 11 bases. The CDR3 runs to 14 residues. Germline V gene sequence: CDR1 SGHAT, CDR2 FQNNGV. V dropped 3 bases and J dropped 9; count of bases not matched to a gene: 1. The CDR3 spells CASSFGQGASPLHF. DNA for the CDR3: TGTGCCAGCAGCTTCGGACAGGGGGCTTCACCCCTCCACTTT. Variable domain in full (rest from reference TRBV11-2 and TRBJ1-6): EAGVAQSPRYKIIEKRQSVAFWCNPISGHATLYWYQQILGQGPKLLIQFQNNGVVDDSQLPKDRFSAERLKGVDSTLKIQPAKLEDSAVYLCASSFGQGASPLHFGNGTRLTVT.

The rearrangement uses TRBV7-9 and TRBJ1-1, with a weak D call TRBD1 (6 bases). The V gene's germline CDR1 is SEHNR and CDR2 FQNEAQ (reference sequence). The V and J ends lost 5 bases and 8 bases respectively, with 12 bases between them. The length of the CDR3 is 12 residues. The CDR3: CASSHRGSEAFF. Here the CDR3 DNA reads TGTGCCAGCAGCCATAGGGGGTCGGAAGCTTTCTTT.

The CDR3 sequence: CASSEWGRTETQYF. CDR3 DNA: TGTGCCAGCAGCGAGTGGGGCCGTACAGAGACCCAGTACTTC. The rearrangement joins TRBV7-2 to TRBJ2-5; D perhaps matches TRBD1 (5 bases). The germline V and J ends were trimmed by 5 bases and 4 bases, with 14 bases remaining between them. Looked up from germline, CDR1 is SGHTA and CDR2 is FQGNSA. The CDR3 has 14 amino acids.

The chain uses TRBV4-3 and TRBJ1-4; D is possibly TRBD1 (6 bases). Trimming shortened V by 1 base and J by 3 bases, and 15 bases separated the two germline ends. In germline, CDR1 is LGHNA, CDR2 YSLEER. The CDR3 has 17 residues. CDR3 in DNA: TGCGCCAGCAGCCAAGGGGGACACTGGGGATCTAATGAAAAACTGTTTTTT. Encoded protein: CASSQGGHWGSNEKLFF.

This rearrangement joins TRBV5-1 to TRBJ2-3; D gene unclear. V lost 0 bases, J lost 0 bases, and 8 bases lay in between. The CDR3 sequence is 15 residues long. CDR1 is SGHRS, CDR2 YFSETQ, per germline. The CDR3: CASSLGWGSTDTQYF. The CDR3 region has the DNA TGCGCCAGCAGCTTGGGCTGGGGTAGCACAGATACGCAGTATTTT.

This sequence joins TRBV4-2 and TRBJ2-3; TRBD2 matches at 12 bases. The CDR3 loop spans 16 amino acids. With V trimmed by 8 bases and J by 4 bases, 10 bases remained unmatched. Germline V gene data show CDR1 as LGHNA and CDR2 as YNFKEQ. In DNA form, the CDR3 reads TGTGCCAGCTCTCTCGAGACTAGCGGGGGAGCAGATACGCAGTATTTT. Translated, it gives CASSLETSGGADTQYF.

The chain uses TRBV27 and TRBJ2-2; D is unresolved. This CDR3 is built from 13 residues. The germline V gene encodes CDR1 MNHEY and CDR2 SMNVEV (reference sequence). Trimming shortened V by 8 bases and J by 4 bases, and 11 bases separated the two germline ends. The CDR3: CASRPRGTGELFF. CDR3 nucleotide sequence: TGTGCCAGCCGCCCCCGTGGCACCGGGGAGCTGTTTTTT.